The source of this TCR beta chain is a study of cytomegalovirus exposure and HLA in healthy donors (dated by TCRdb to 2017 to 2019). Context from the whole study: An earlier analysis of some 600 of the donors reported 250 to 350 Gb of sequence data and 95 million to 120 million unique TCR beta sequences obtained from about 179 million T cells. About 300 gigabases of sequencing data and tens of millions of unique TCR sequences were included in an early release covering 550 to 650 HLA-typed donors. The genetic ancestry cluster associated with self-reported Caucasian donors included 81% of the approximately 430 genotyped donors. The study aimed to test whether cataloging public T cell receptors could reveal signatures of past pathogen exposure. The study used immunosequencing to profile the T cell repertoires of 600 to 850 subjects and linked those repertoires to cytomegalovirus serostatus. Along with the approximately 620-subject first cohort, a separate validation cohort of over a hundred different subjects was used. To predict cytomegalovirus infection status, the study brought together high-throughput TCR immunosequencing, statistical association of individual TCRs with disease status, and machine learning. In a later analysis, previously published TCR beta repertoires from several hundred donors were re-analyzed and high-resolution HLA genotyping was added so that TCR occurrence patterns could be studied. Rather than using new phenotypic data, the later analysis identified candidate immune exposures from TCR beta sequences and from how often those sequences occurred across donors. To decide whether each TCR beta V gene segment behaved as functional or pseudogenic, an earlier analysis of 587 of the donors relied on high-throughput TCR beta sequencing. Alongside the repertoire data, information on donor age, sex, ethnicity and CMV serostatus was compiled. In a later genetic analysis, genome-wide SNP genotypes for about 65% of the roughly 670 donors were used, and that subset was treated as a discovery cohort. All discovery cohort repertoires had been generated using a single sequencing platform. HLA typing included class I and class II loci at four-digit resolution. Typing coverage differed by locus: A, B, C, DRB1 and DQB1 were typed in about 620-630 donors, DQA1 in 500 to 550, DPA1 in 600 to 610, and DPB1 in about 450. Roughly five DR-DQ haplotypes were treated as single units for association and clustering because of strong linkage in the cohort. Across about 380 genotyped donors of the cohort, an average of about 250,000 unique TCR beta nucleotide sequences per donor were sequenced, and 15% to 20% of those sequences were non-productive. Study-wide findings and limitations: A further reported finding was that TCR beta sequences accurately predicted the HLA-A and HLA-B alleles for most subjects in the first cohort. A later genetic analysis associated a missense DCLRE1C variant with V-gene and J-gene trimming of TCR beta chains, and an independent cohort replicated the association. Some IMGT-functional V segments, including TRBV6-2 and TRBV6-3, could not be told apart with the 87-base-pair reads, so those segments were excluded. In this cohort, only TCR beta chains were sequenced, and detectable features were limited by the absence of alpha or paired-chain data. Most TCR sequences were observed very rarely across donors, whereas some public TCRs were present in many individuals. Several of the top co-occurrence clusters appeared to be linked to parvovirus B19, influenza, CMV and Epstein-Barr virus, according to a later analysis. For the cohort, immune exposure information was limited to CMV serostatus. In an earlier analysis of some 640 of the donors, most TCR beta V segments were observed in productive rearrangements about 90% or about 30% of the time, broadly matching IMGT annotations. A few of the identified cytomegalovirus-associated TCR beta chains were confirmed in vitro to be specific for cytomegalovirus antigens. A total of 164 TCR beta chains were listed by the study as associated with cytomegalovirus. A later genetic analysis reported fewer N-insertions in productive TCRs among donors in an Asian-associated ancestry cluster than the roughly 700-donor mean. A later analysis found that most CMV-associated TCR beta chains appeared HLA-restricted, with HLA associations seemingly driven largely by CMV exposure. Because HLA typing was unavailable for some donors at each locus, only the typed subset was used in association tests. A later analysis found that TCR association rates varied across HLA loci, with DRB1 alleles showing the most associated TCRs and HLA-C alleles the fewest. Sequencing depth was assumed to be roughly uniform across donors in the presence/absence analyses, though that assumption may not hold. The classifier was reported to diagnose cytomegalovirus status with high specificity and sensitivity in both the original cohort and the validation cohort. A cluster of highly shared sequence variants was judged likely to represent a technical artifact of the sequencing pipeline. Linkage disequilibrium might explain the correlated functional status among segregating V segments, but an unknown experimental factor could not be excluded. According to the authors, the approach could potentially be generalized to other disease states and immunological phenotypes. The earlier analysis of about 600 of the donors excluded roughly 17 rarely observed V segments, including chromosome 9 orphons, because counts were too low. A later analysis associated approximately 17,000 TCR beta sequences with specific HLA alleles at a false discovery rate of 0.05. Strong co-occurrence of HLA alleles, especially DR and DQ, made assigning TCR associations to individual alleles difficult. A later analysis found that HLA-associated TCR beta chains were more clonally expanded and had lower generation probabilities than equally common non-associated chains.

Libraries were built with the immunoSEQ multiplex PCR assay. The multiplex PCR relied on a mix of 60 forward primers for TCR Vbeta segments and 13 reverse primers for TCR Jbeta segments. Amplification of the CDR3 region of rearranged TCR beta genes was performed with a multiplex PCR assay on genomic DNA. Amplified TCR beta libraries were sequenced as 87-base-pair reads on the Illumina HiSeq System. The published analysis was carried out like this. Across the 700 or so repertoires, a later analysis counted some 81 million unique TCR beta chains, approximately 10 million of which were shared by at least two donors. Raw reads were error-corrected and collapsed into unique sequences with a nearest-neighbor algorithm that merged closely related sequences to remove PCR and sequencing errors. To assign V, D and J gene segments, CDR3 sequences were aligned to IMGT reference sequences. Each retained sequence needed at least a six-nucleotide match to both a V gene segment and a J gene segment. A rearrangement was called productive if the CDR3 had no stop codons and remained in frame with V and J, and every other rearrangement was called non-productive. Following IMGT convention, CDR3 was defined as the stretch from the second conserved V-encoded cysteine to the conserved J-encoded phenylalanine. The earlier analysis of 450 to 750 of the donors excluded any sequence lacking an unambiguous match to a single V gene segment. In an earlier analysis of approximately 550 of the donors, V segments were called functional above 56.7% productive rearrangements and were called segregating when the between-donor standard deviation exceeded 5%. To diagnose cytomegalovirus status from the catalog of TCR beta chain sequences, a statistical classification framework was built. V and J gene assignment, in a later analysis, came from comparing TCR nucleotide sequences with IMGT/GENE-DB human TR gene sequences. In a later analysis, CDR3 sequences and most-parsimonious VDJ recombination scenarios were assigned using the TCRdist pipeline. In a later analysis, each TCR beta chain was defined by its CDR3 amino acid sequence together with its V-gene family, and reads lacking a unique V-gene family were excluded. In a later analysis, some 600 highly shared, low-generation-probability nucleotide sequences were removed to address suspected cross-contamination and a sequencing artifact. A later analysis calculated a clonal expansion index for each public chain from normalized within-repertoire ranks of inferred template counts. In a later analysis, generation probabilities were computed using a VDJ recombination model fitted to out-of-frame rearrangements, and the results were checked against IGoR. In a later analysis, hypergeometric tests were used to score TCR-TCR, TCR-HLA and TCR-CMV co-occurrence, with a repertoire-size bias correction applied to TCR pairs. In a later analysis, false discovery rates were estimated by permuting HLA or CMV assignments 20 times. In a later analysis, co-occurring TCRs were grouped with DBSCAN, and TCRdist sequence similarity was added when clustering was performed within HLA-allele-positive subsets. Co-occurrence clustering excluded repertoires with fewer than 30,000 or more than 120,000 public chains, plus five with anomalous nucleotide sharing. TCRdb limited this immuneACCESS table to in-frame rearrangements with V and J called. A share of clones is missing; checked studies link under half to unresolved V genes, and the rest is unexplained. The V and J calls and clone size were taken over from that table, and D and trimming were inferred from the DNA. The sample's clone listing holds 40,000 or so clones. Approximately 2.9% of the sample is held by the ten biggest clonotypes.

V is pared back by 2 bases and J by 1 base, with 12 bases lying between the germline termini. The CDR3 spans 16 residues, from the cysteine through the phenylalanine. Just the 48-base CDR3 DNA is kept, in frame starting at base 1. CDR1 and CDR2, looked up from the germline V gene, are MDHEN and SYDVKM. For this clone: This clone's antigen is unknown.

The cohort was made up of 666 healthy bone marrow donors. At the time of sampling, all cohort members were nominally healthy, though unrecorded immune exposures were likely present. The donor was CMV seropositive and was included in the group of around 300 seropositive cohort members. Each donor provided a peripheral blood sample, and peripheral blood mononuclear cells were used for TCR beta sequencing. Genomic DNA was extracted from the blood cell samples with the Qiagen DNeasy Blood Extraction Kit. Sample: PBMCs. The sequence joins TRBV28 to TRBJ2-4, with TRBD1 as a weak D call on 6 bases. This receptor was identified in a woman in her 30s in good health and CMV-seropositive. The CDR3 protein is CASSLVGAGAKNIQYF. The DNA is as follows: TGTGCCAGCAGTTTAGTGGGGGCGGGTGCCAAAAACATTCAGTACTTC.